The sequence of this T cell receptor (beta chain) was determined in a study of blood T cell repertoires in COVID-19. Germline CDR1 and CDR2: LNHDA and SQIVND (reference sequence). The CDR3 has 15 residues. Trimming took 3 bases from V and 2 from J; bases not matched to a gene: 5. This table comes from immunoSEQ multiplex PCR, and its TCRdb copy is limited to in-frame clones, with some not included. The top ten hold 28% of the sample, which has fewer than 80,000 clones, about 74% seen once. The clonotype comes from a woman of 80 years or more with acute or convalescent COVID-19. The sample was peripheral blood. The rearrangement joins TRBV19 to TRBJ2-7; 9 bases align to TRBD2. CDR3 loop: CASSMGSGRTYEQYF. The DNA of the CDR3 is TGTGCCAGTAGTATGGGTAGCGGGAGAACCTACGAGCAGTACTTC.